These T cell receptor beta chains were read from a single sample in a study of regulatory T cells in long-lasting Graves disease. TCRdb called the multiplex PCR reads again in MiXCR, with one record for every CDR3 protein. Of more than 300,000 distinct CDR3 sequences listed, 10% to 15% are singletons. Another study also made use of these data, one on T cells in Graves' hyperthyroidism and ophthalmopathy.

The source material was peripheral blood mononuclear cells (PBMCs), sampled at new diagnosis, from a patient treated with antithyroid drugs. These TCRs come from a woman younger than 35 with Graves disease. Each CDR3 is given with its conserved first and last residue. Fields, in order: J gene, D gene, clone size, V gene, CDR3 protein, CDR3 DNA. A D gene is named only where the DNA matches it firmly. Clone size, where shown, is once, few, many, or a class for clones that have expanded.

j_gene: TRBJ2-4
d_gene: .
abundance: .
v_gene: TRBV14
CDR3aa: CASSQPGWQNIQYF
CDR3nt: TGTGCCAGCAGCCAGCCCGGTTGGCAAAACATTCAGTACTTC

j_gene: TRBJ2-5
d_gene: TRBD1
abundance: many
v_gene: TRBV5-1
CDR3aa: CASSLVGQRSQETQYF
CDR3nt: TGCGCCAGCAGCTTGGTGGGACAGCGATCCCAAGAGACCCAGTACTTC

j_gene: TRBJ2-1
d_gene: .
abundance: .
v_gene: TRBV20-1
CDR3aa: CSARRTEQFF
CDR3nt: TGCAGTGCTAGAAGGACTGAGCAGTTCTTC

j_gene: TRBJ2-1
d_gene: TRBD2
abundance: .
v_gene: TRBV12-3/TRBV12-4
CDR3aa: CASSSAGTSDTHEQFF
CDR3nt: TGTGCCAGCAGTTCCGCCGGGACTAGCGATACACATGAGCAGTTCTTC

j_gene: TRBJ2-5
d_gene: TRBD2
abundance: many
v_gene: TRBV29-1
CDR3aa: CSVEGLAPGGETQYF
CDR3nt: TGCAGCGTTGAGGGACTAGCCCCGGGGGGAGAGACCCAGTACTTC

j_gene: TRBJ2-1
d_gene: TRBD2
abundance: many
v_gene: TRBV12-3/TRBV12-4
CDR3aa: CASSPWPSGSQGSYNEQFF
CDR3nt: TGTGCCAGCAGTCCCTGGCCCAGCGGGAGTCAGGGTTCCTACAATGAGCAGTTCTTC

j_gene: TRBJ1-5
d_gene: TRBD1
abundance: few
v_gene: TRBV5-5
CDR3aa: CASSFQGVPNQPQHF
CDR3nt: TGTGCCAGCAGCTTCCAGGGGGTGCCCAATCAGCCCCAGCATTTT

j_gene: TRBJ2-3
d_gene: TRBD2
abundance: many
v_gene: TRBV5-1
CDR3aa: CASSPGGGADTQYF
CDR3nt: TGCGCCAGCAGCCCGGGGGGGGGCGCAGATACGCAGTATTTT

j_gene: TRBJ2-7
d_gene: .
abundance: many
v_gene: TRBV20-1
CDR3aa: CSAFQGGYLPYEQYF
CDR3nt: TGCAGTGCTTTTCAGGGGGGCTACCTCCCCTACGAGCAGTACTTC

j_gene: TRBJ1-5
d_gene: TRBD1
abundance: many
v_gene: TRBV7-2
CDR3aa: CASSLAHRGRGQPQHF
CDR3nt: TGTGCCAGCAGCTTAGCACACAGGGGGCGCGGACAGCCCCAGCATTTT